This T cell receptor (beta chain) was sequenced during a study of T cell responses to AZD1222 COVID-19 vaccine. Study outcomes and limitations: With two AZD1222 doses given, Spike-specific TCR breadth and depth both rose. There were repertoire samples only from the period after the peak T cell response. Dominant at 160-218 and 743-854, vaccine-associated CD4 TCRs also spanned spike.

The table came from immunoSEQ multiplex PCR; TCRdb's copy has only in-frame clones and leaves some out. The data hold more than 140,000 clones, with under 95% observed a single time. In germline, CDR1 is ENHRY, CDR2 SYGVKD. The V and J ends lost 4 bases and 3 bases respectively, with 13 bases between them. This CDR3 spans 14 amino acids. This clone was recorded a few times. Its matching antigen is unknown. The sample was peripheral blood, taken on day 0 of AZD1222 vaccination. This rearrangement joins TRBV10-3 to TRBJ2-7, with unresolved D. The receptor comes from an adult in good health. CDR3 DNA sequence: TGTGCCATCAGTGTGGCCCCCTCGGACTACGAGCAGTACTTC. It translates to CAISVAPSDYEQYF.